This T cell receptor beta chain appears in the sequencing data of a study of regulatory T cells in long-lasting Graves disease. The time point denotes: newly diagnosed GD, antithyroid drugs for less than 3 months. The authors made the TCR library using RNA they extracted from PBMCs. This clonotype occurred many times. Both iRepertoire HTBI primers and Arm-PCR of CDR3 regions were used to build the TCR beta libraries. TCRdb passed the multiplex PCR reads through MiXCR, listing each CDR3 protein once. The table records around 500,000 distinct CDR3 sequences, approximately 12% of them present only once. V was clipped by 1 base and J by 4 bases, with 5 bases between them. The CDR3 length is 13 residues. In germline, CDR1 is SGHRS, CDR2 YFSETQ. The same specimen was also included in a second study, on T cells in Graves' hyperthyroidism and ophthalmopathy.

The TCR was taken from a woman in her twenties or thirties with Graves disease. The chain has TRBV5-1 and TRBJ1-4, with no clear D. This specimen consisted of peripheral blood mononuclear cells (PBMCs), obtained at new diagnosis, from a patient treated with antithyroid drugs. CDR3 DNA: TGCGCCAGCAGCTTGAGGGATAATGAAAAACTGTTTTTT. Translating it yields CASSLRDNEKLFF.